This entry lists 30 T cell receptor beta chains sequenced from one sample in a study of blood T cells in healthy people across ages. The second PCR ran 7 to 11 cycles with a sample-barcoded 5' primer and J-beta primers. Each CDR3 protein is one row after TCRdb ran MiXCR on the 5' RACE reads. The table records roughly 1.6 million distinct CDR3 sequences, about 31% of them present only once. Sequencing used blood. All receptors come from a woman between 25 and 40 years old in good health.

A note on this clonotype: A much larger clone lies one base from this, so it may be a read error. V gene TRBV7-2 combines with J gene TRBJ2-3; 7 bases map to TRBD2. The germline V gene encodes CDR1 SGHTA and CDR2 FQGNSA. The CDR3 extends over 14 amino acids. The CDR3: CAISYIPTSVAQYF. For the CDR3, the DNA is TGTGCCATCAGCTATATCCCTACTAGCGTAGCGCAGTATTTT.

This clonotype was picked up a small number of times. The gene calls are TRBV10-1 and TRBJ2-7; D is undetermined. The V gene lost 3 bases and the J gene lost 3 bases, with 36 bases spanning the gap. The V gene's germline CDR1 is WNHNN and CDR2 SYGVQD (reference sequence). CDR3 length: 22 residues. The CDR3 coding sequence is TGCGCCAGCAGTGAAAGGTTCCCGTCCCACCACCCCTTTGGTATCCCTCTCTACGAGCAGTACTTC. This sequence encodes CASSERFPSHHPFGIPLYEQYF.

This clonotype was found a few times. At one end, the junction sequence differs from germline, possibly due to a read error. The chain has TRBV11-2 and TRBJ2-3, with TRBD2 matching 12 bases. Germline V lookup: CDR1 SGHAT, CDR2 FQNNGV. The CDR3 totals 16 residues. In nucleotides, the CDR3 is TGTGCCGGCAGCTTACTAGCGGGAGGACACACAGATACGCAGTATTTT. Translated: CAGSLLAGGHTDTQYF.

This clonotype has more than one count but fewer than ten. J is TRBJ2-4 and V is TRBV9, with D possibly TRBD2 on 7 matching bases. V was cut by 3 bases and J by 0 bases, with 13 bases left in between. Looked up from germline, CDR1 is SGDLS and CDR2 is YYNGEE. There are 16 residues in the CDR3. DNA of the CDR3: TGTGCCAGCAGCGACGGCGGGGGCCTAGCCAAAAACATTCAGTACTTC. Its protein product is CASSDGGGLAKNIQYF.

The rearrangement uses TRBV20-1 and TRBJ1-2; TRBD1 is a possible D gene (5 bases). The germline gives CDR1 DFQATT, CDR2 SNEGSKA (reference sequence). The length of the CDR3 is 15 residues. With 1 base removed from V and 4 bases from J, the gap between germline ends came to 16 bases. Here the CDR3 reads CSARVSGLLLYGYTF. The CDR3 region has the DNA TGCAGTGCTAGAGTTTCGGGGCTCCTACTCTATGGCTACACCTTC.

This clonotype was recorded at least ten times. The chain joins TRBV6-1 to TRBJ2-1; D may be TRBD2 (7 bases). The ends were cut back, 6 bases at V and 9 bases at J, with 12 bases in the middle. The CDR3 runs 12 residues. The germline V gene has CDR1 MNHNS and CDR2 SASEGT. The DNA for the CDR3 is TGTGCCAGCAGCGGGGGCGGGGGTGAGCAGTTCTTC. Protein sequence: CASSGGGGEQFF.

The chain carries TRBV7-8 and TRBJ2-1, with 8 bases lining up with TRBD1. CDR1 SGHVS and CDR2 FQNEAQ come from the germline V gene. The length of the CDR3 is 13 residues. Trimming took 5 bases from V and 7 from J; bases not matched to a gene: 4. The DNA for the CDR3 is TGTGCCAGCAGCATGACAGGGGATAATGAGCAGTTCTTC. As protein: CASSMTGDNEQFF. Drawing the rest from reference TRBV7-8 and TRBJ2-1, the complete variable domain is GAGVSQSPRYKVAKRGQDVALRCDPISGHVSLFWYQQALGQGPEFLTYFQNEAQLDKSGLPSDRFFAERPEGSVSTLKIQRTQQEDSAVYLCASSMTGDNEQFFGPGTRLTVL.

This clonotype turned up a few times. The chain uses TRBV20-1 and TRBJ2-5; D possibly matches TRBD1 or TRBD2 (6 bases each). The V gene's germline CDR1 is DFQATT and CDR2 SNEGSKA (reference sequence). The CDR3 is 13 amino acids. The V gene lost 7 bases and the J gene lost 5 bases, with 17 bases spanning the gap. The CDR3 here is CSVNEGGSETQYF. The CDR3 DNA sequence: TGCAGTGTCAACGAGGGGGGTAGTGAGACCCAGTACTTC.

This clonotype was found once. The CDR3 spells CASSSPDRGQEKLFF. The DNA for the CDR3 is TGTGCCAGCAGTTCCCCGGACAGGGGGCAGGAAAAACTGTTTTTT. This chain joins TRBV12-3 or TRBV12-4 and TRBJ1-4; 11 nucleotides agree with TRBD1. There are 15 residues in the CDR3. The V and J ends lost 4 bases and 8 bases, in that order; junction bases with no gene match: 6.

This chain joins TRBV20-1 and TRBJ2-1; 11 nucleotides line up with TRBD2. The CDR3 totals 14 residues. From germline, CDR1 is DFQATT and CDR2 SNEGSKA (reference sequence). V lost 6 bases, J lost 2 bases, and 3 bases stayed unmatched. CDR3 in DNA: TGCAGTGCGGTAGCGGGGGGGCCCTACAATGAGCAGTTCTTC. This translates into CSAVAGGPYNEQFF.

V is TRBV3-1 and J is TRBJ2-5; 12 bases map to TRBD2. The V gene's germline CDR1 is LGHDT and CDR2 YNNKEL (reference sequence). The V segment lost 4 bases and the J segment 5 bases; nucleotides outside the gene matches: 17. This CDR3 contains 19 residues. The CDR3 loop is CASSRERSSGGAAKETQYF. The CDR3 coding sequence is TGTGCCAGCAGCCGAGAAAGATCTAGCGGGGGGGCGGCAAAGGAGACCCAGTACTTC.

The V gene is TRBV12-3 or TRBV12-4, the J gene TRBJ1-1; D is undetermined. Trimming removed 5 bases from V and 1 base from J, with 14 bases in between. The CDR3 contains 15 residues. CDR3 residues: CASSDTGRWNTEAFF. CDR3 sequence (DNA): TGTGCCAGCAGTGATACTGGACGGTGGAACACTGAAGCTTTCTTT.

The chain combines TRBV9 with TRBJ1-3; D remains ambiguous. Germline V gene lookup returns CDR1 SGDLS and CDR2 YYNGEE. V shed 3 bases and J shed 4 bases, with 17 bases lying between them. The CDR3 is made up of 16 amino acids. CDR3 nucleotide sequence: TGTGCCAGCAGCGCCAGACGGGGATCCGCCGGAAACACCATATATTTT. Its protein product is CASSARRGSAGNTIYF.

This clonotype was counted between two and nine times. The J gene is TRBJ2-7, the V gene TRBV12-3 or TRBV12-4, with D perhaps TRBD1 (6 bases). Deletions cut 5 bases from V and 6 bases from J, with 20 bases between. The CDR3 covers 15 residues. CDR3 nucleotides: TGTGCCAGCAGTCCCCGTACAGGGACGTGGGGCGAGCAGTACTTC. As protein: CASSPRTGTWGEQYF.

The chain is built from TRBV5-1 and TRBJ2-7, with TRBD2 as a possible D gene (6 bases). The CDR3 runs 15 residues. Trimming pared 4 bases from V and 3 bases from J, leaving 17 bases between. Germline assignment: CDR1 SGHRS and CDR2 YFSETQ. DNA for the CDR3: TGCGCCAGCAGCCCCGACCGCGCGGGACTCTACGAGCAGTACTTC. It translates to CASSPDRAGLYEQYF.

The DNA of the CDR3 is TGCGCCAGCAGCTGGCCGTCTGGCGGGGGGGTCGGAGATACGCAGTATTTT. Its protein product is CASSWPSGGGVGDTQYF. The chain has TRBV5-1 and TRBJ2-3, with TRBD2 identical over 9 bases. Germline CDR1 SGHRS, CDR2 YFSETQ. The CDR3 has 17 amino acids. After removal of 3 bases from V and 5 bases from J, the junction contained 13 bases not matched to a gene.

The rearrangement uses TRBV20-1 and TRBJ1-5, with TRBD1 identical over 11 bases. The CDR3 spans 16 residues. V dropped 5 bases and J dropped 1; count of bases not matched to a gene: 7. Germline CDR1 DFQATT, CDR2 SNEGSKA (reference sequence). The CDR3 loop reads CSAARTGGWSNQPQHF. CDR3 coding DNA: TGCAGTGCTGCAAGGACAGGGGGCTGGAGCAATCAGCCCCAGCATTTT.

The chain joins TRBV10-3 to TRBJ2-2, with 10 bases matching TRBD2. The ends lost 7 bases at V and 4 bases at J; junction bases unmatched: 6. The CDR3 is 15 amino acids. The germline CDR1 and CDR2 sequences are ENHRY and SYGVKD. CDR3 coding DNA: TGTGCCATCAAGCTAGCGGGAGACGCCACCGGGGAGCTGTTTTTT. Encoded protein: CAIKLAGDATGELFF.

This chain joins TRBV11-3 and TRBJ2-3; D not resolved. Germline V gives CDR1 SGHNT, CDR2 YENEEA. Trimming cost V 1 base and J 4 bases, with 6 bases left between them. The length of the CDR3 is 13 residues. This CDR3 reads CASSLGFPDTQYF. The CDR3 bases are TGTGCCAGCAGCTTAGGGTTCCCAGATACGCAGTATTTT.

V usage is TRBV7-3 and J usage is TRBJ2-3; 7 nucleotides line up with TRBD2. CDR3 size: 13 residues. Losses at the gene ends were 5 bases for V and 4 bases for J; bases not matched to a gene: 3. Per germline, CDR1 SGHTA and CDR2 FQGTGA. The CDR3, as DNA: TGTGCCAGCAGCATCCGGGGGGCAGATACGCAGTATTTT. Encoded protein: CASSIRGADTQYF.

V usage is TRBV20-1 and J usage is TRBJ1-2; D is uncertain. Trimming shortened V by 0 bases and J by 6 bases, and 14 bases separated the two germline ends. Germline V gene sequence: CDR1 DFQATT, CDR2 SNEGSKA (reference sequence). CDR3 length: 14 amino acids. This chain's CDR3 is CSARDHDLSDGYTF. CDR3 nucleotides: TGCAGTGCTAGAGATCACGACCTGAGCGATGGCTACACCTTC.

This chain joins TRBV6-1 and TRBJ2-3; maybe TRBD2 (5 bases). Trimming pared 4 bases from V and 10 bases from J, leaving 12 bases between. The CDR3 spans 12 residues. The germline V gene encodes CDR1 MNHNS and CDR2 SASEGT. The CDR3 reads CASSARTPAQYF. The CDR3 nucleotides read TGTGCCAGCAGTGCCCGGACTCCGGCGCAGTATTTT.

This clonotype was detected many times. This sequence joins TRBV28 and TRBJ2-7, with 14 nucleotides matching TRBD2. The germline V gene has CDR1 MDHEN and CDR2 SYDVKM. V was clipped by 3 bases and J by 4 bases; unmatched bases: 5. The CDR3 runs to 16 residues. As DNA, the CDR3 is TGTGCCAGCAGTTTGGGACTAGCGGGAGCGAAGTACGAGCAGTACTTC. As protein: CASSLGLAGAKYEQYF. Together with reference TRBV28 and TRBJ2-7, the CDR3 gives the full variable domain: DVKVTQSSRYLVKRTGEKVFLECVQDMDHENMFWYRQDPGLGLRLIYFSYDVKMKEKGDIPEGYSVSREKKERFSLILESASTNQTSMYLCASSLGLAGAKYEQYFGPGTRLTVT.

In regard to this clonotype: A much larger clone lies a single base off, so this may be a read error. The chain links TRBV6-6 to TRBJ2-5; D possibly corresponds to TRBD2 (7 bases). Trimming cost V 8 bases and J 5 bases, with 15 bases left between them. The CDR3 is made up of 13 amino acids. Germline V gene data show CDR1 as MNHNY and CDR2 as SVGAGI (reference sequence). The CDR3 spells CASGGAGAETQYF. CDR3 bases: TGTGCCAGCGGTGGTGCGGGGGCTGAGACCCAGTACTTC.

To note about this clonotype: Likely a read error: the CDR3 ends without its conserved phenylalanine or tryptophan. The chain joins TRBV29-1 to TRBJ1-2; D unresolved. The germline V gene encodes CDR1 SQVTM and CDR2 ANQGSEA. The CDR3 is 14 residues long. Trimming stripped 0 bases from V and 0 bases from J, with 8 bases between. DNA for the CDR3: TGCAGCGTTGAAGATCTGGCAGCTAACTATGGCTACACCGTC. It encodes CSVEDLAANYGYTV.

This clonotype was found a few times. The chain is built from TRBV20-1 and TRBJ1-1; D not certain. This CDR3 has 13 amino acids. Trimming pared 1 base from V and 3 bases from J, leaving 9 bases between. CDR1 is DFQATT, CDR2 SNEGSKA, per germline (reference sequence). For the CDR3, the DNA is TGCAGTGCTAGAGTTATAGAAGACACTGAAGCTTTCTTT. Amino acids: CSARVIEDTEAFF.

This clonotype was found a few times. This chain uses TRBV7-9 with TRBJ2-5; either TRBD1 or TRBD2 may fit D (5 bases each). V lost 3 bases and J lost 4, with 12 bases in between. The CDR3 runs 14 residues. The germline V gene encodes CDR1 SEHNR and CDR2 FQNEAQ (reference sequence). The CDR3 here is CASSFEGFRETQYF. The CDR3 DNA follows: TGTGCCAGCAGCTTCGAGGGGTTTAGAGAGACCCAGTACTTC.

This clonotype was observed a handful of times. The rearrangement joins TRBV2 to TRBJ2-7; 11 nucleotides align to TRBD1. Looked up from germline, CDR1 is SNHLY and CDR2 is FYNNEI. Trimming cost V 1 base and J 7 bases; bases outside gene matches: 3. The CDR3 totals 14 residues. The CDR3 DNA reads TGTGCCAGCAGTGAAGGGGGGACAGGGGGAGAGCAGTACTTC. It yields the protein CASSEGGTGGEQYF. Combining the CDR3 with reference TRBV2 and TRBJ2-7 gives the whole variable domain EPEVTQTPSHQVTQMGQEVILRCVPISNHLYFYWYRQILGQKVEFLVSFYNNEISEKSEIFDDQFSVERPDGSNFTLKIRSTKLEDSAMYFCASSEGGTGGEQYFGPGTRLTVT.

The rearrangement uses TRBV21-1 and TRBJ2-7; TRBD2 reflects the table's D call only, with no check against the DNA. TRBV21-1 has pseudogene status. This CDR3 contains 15 residues. CDR3: CASSKCPSGVYEQYF. In nucleotides, the CDR3 is TGTGCCAGCAGCAAATGCCCTAGCGGGGTCTACGAGCAGTACTTC.

This clonotype has just a few counts. CDR3 sequence reads: CASSQVSPPGVLSDEQFF. The CDR3 bases are TGTGCCAGCAGCCAAGTATCCCCCCCAGGGGTGCTTTCTGATGAGCAGTTCTTC. This sequence joins TRBV4-2 and TRBJ2-1; D might be TRBD1 (6 bases). With 1 base removed from V and 8 bases from J, the gap between germline ends came to 24 bases. There are 18 residues in the CDR3. Looked up from germline, CDR1 is LGHNA and CDR2 is YNFKEQ.